The 16 T cell receptor beta chains below were found in one sample sequenced in a study of CD8+ T cells in alopecia areata. Documented treatment: oral pan-JAK inhibitor, 5-10 mg twice daily. RNA, once extracted, was reverse transcribed into cDNA for use as the sequencing template. Libraries were prepared by immunoSEQ multiplex PCR; TCRdb keeps only in-frame clonotypes and omits some of them. The table includes some 130,000 clones, about half detected once. Here the sequenced sample was CD4+ T cells sorted from blood, taken at week 4, from a patient treated with tofacitinib. These receptors were obtained from a human donor with alopecia areata.

This clone was seen just once. The CDR3 sequence is CASSAKGRDSPLHF. The CDR3, as DNA: TGTGCCAGCAGCGCCAAGGGGCGGGATTCACCCCTCCACTTT. This chain connects TRBV9 to TRBJ1-6; TRBD1 is a possible D gene (5 bases). CDR1 and CDR2 from the germline V gene are SGDLS and YYNGEE. The CDR3 is 14 amino acids. V lost 3 bases and J 8 bases, leaving 12 bases between the germline ends. Complete variable domain (other parts from reference TRBV9 and TRBJ1-6): DSGVTQTPKHLITATGQRVTLRCSPRSGDLSVYWYQQSLDQGLQFLIQYYNGEERAKGNILERFSAQQFPDLHSELNLSSLELGDSALYFCASSAKGRDSPLHFGNGTRLTVT.

V gene TRBV6-1 combines with J gene TRBJ2-3; D may be TRBD1 or TRBD2 (6 bases each). Trimming took 6 bases from V and 6 from J, leaving 16 bases between them. Germline V gene sequence: CDR1 MNHNS, CDR2 SASEGT. The CDR3 sequence is 14 residues long. The CDR3 DNA reads TGTGCCAGCAGCATCACAGGGACTGTTGATACGCAGTATTTT. This encodes CASSITGTVDTQYF.

The J gene is TRBJ2-1, the V gene TRBV30, with TRBD1 as a possible D gene (6 bases). V lost 0 bases, J lost 5 bases, and 8 bases lay in between. Germline-derived CDR1 and CDR2 are GTSNPN and SVGIG (reference sequence). The length of the CDR3 is 13 residues. The DNA of the CDR3 is TGTGCCTGGAGTGTACAGGGCGACAATGAGCAGTTCTTC. Amino acids: CAWSVQGDNEQFF.

The chain joins TRBV30 to TRBJ1-3; maybe TRBD1 (5 bases). Germline V gives CDR1 GTSNPN, CDR2 SVGIG (reference sequence). Trimming pared 4 bases from V and 2 bases from J, leaving 6 bases between. This CDR3 is built from 12 residues. CDR3 coding DNA: TGTGCCTGGACAGGGCCTGGAAACACCATATATTTT. As protein: CAWTGPGNTIYF.

The chain joins TRBV20-1 to TRBJ2-1; D is perhaps TRBD1 (6 bases). V lost 3 bases to trimming and J lost 6 bases, with 6 bases between them. The germline CDR1 and CDR2 sequences are DFQATT and SNEGSKA (reference sequence). This CDR3 has 11 amino acids. CDR3 sequence (DNA): TGCAGTGCTAGGGACAGCAATGAGCAGTTCTTC. Protein: CSARDSNEQFF.

This chain connects TRBV19 to TRBJ1-5; D not certain. Trimming removed 1 base at V and 6 bases at J, with 19 bases between. Germline loops: CDR1 LNHDA, CDR2 SQIVND (reference sequence). The CDR3 consists of 17 residues. CDR3 in amino acids: CASSIGEGARALQPQHF. In DNA form, the CDR3 reads TGTGCCAGTAGTATAGGCGAGGGCGCACGTGCTCTTCAGCCCCAGCATTTT.

V usage is TRBV6-5 and J usage is TRBJ1-4, with D unclear. The germline V gene has CDR1 MNHEY and CDR2 SVGAGI. The V end was cut by 8 bases, the J end by 4 bases, with 5 bases between. The CDR3 totals 11 residues. The CDR3 spells CASGYNEKLFF. The CDR3 bases are TGTGCCAGCGGATATAATGAAAAACTGTTTTTT.

The gene calls are TRBV28 and TRBJ1-2; 10 nucleotides agree with TRBD1. The CDR3 sequence is 15 residues long. J was trimmed by 2 bases and V by 5 bases; bases with no gene match: 5. Germline V gene data show CDR1 as MDHEN and CDR2 as SYDVKM. CDR3 in amino acids: CASSLQDRGNYGYTF. CDR3 in DNA: TGTGCCAGCAGTCTCCAGGACAGGGGGAACTATGGCTACACCTTC.

This clone has a handful of counts. CDR3 sequence: CASRDGTEAFF. The CDR3 bases are TGTGCCAGCAGGGACGGCACTGAAGCTTTCTTT. This chain joins TRBV6-6 and TRBJ1-1; D is uncertain. CDR3 length: 11 residues. Germline CDR1 MNHNY, CDR2 SVGAGI (reference sequence). Between the trimmed V and J ends, which lost 6 bases and 4 bases, there was a span of 6 bases.

The chain joins TRBV29-1 to TRBJ2-1, with 14 bases fitting TRBD2. The J segment lost 4 bases and the V segment lost 7 bases, leaving 12 bases of the junction unmatched. This CDR3 spans 17 amino acids. In germline, CDR1 is SQVTM, CDR2 ANQGSEA. The CDR3 here is CSAPDPGLAGGYNEQFF. The CDR3 bases are TGCAGCGCCCCCGACCCAGGACTAGCGGGAGGTTACAATGAGCAGTTCTTC.

The chain combines TRBV5-1 with TRBJ2-5; maybe TRBD1 (5 bases). Trimming left V 1 base short and J 7 bases short, with 17 bases between. The CDR3 consists of 15 residues. CDR1 and CDR2 (germline): SGHRS, YFSETQ. CDR3: CASSLTPGREATQYF. CDR3 sequence (DNA): TGCGCCAGCAGCTTGACCCCGGGCAGGGAAGCGACCCAGTACTTC. Full variable domain (remainder filled in from reference TRBV5-1 and TRBJ2-5): KAGVTQTPRYLIKTRGQQVTLSCSPISGHRSVSWYQQTPGQGLQFLFEYFSETQRNKGNFPGRFSGRQFSNSRSEMNVSTLELGDSALYLCASSLTPGREATQYFGPGTRLLVL.

This clone was seen a few times. V and J are TRBV29-1 and TRBJ2-5, with TRBD1 matching over 11 bases. Germline values: CDR1 SQVTM, CDR2 ANQGSEA. The CDR3 totals 13 residues. V shed 6 bases, J shed 5 bases, and the junction held 5 bases outside the gene matches. Here the CDR3 reads CSVSGQGAETQYF. CDR3 nucleotides: TGCAGCGTCTCTGGACAGGGGGCTGAGACCCAGTACTTC.

With regard to this clone: Other DNA sequences in the same sample also yield this CDR3. This sequence joins TRBV30 and TRBJ1-1; the D gene is possibly TRBD1 (5 bases). The CDR3 loop spans 12 amino acids. V was clipped by 3 bases and J by 0 bases, with 5 bases between them. CDR1 is GTSNPN, CDR2 SVGIG, per germline (reference sequence). The CDR3 nucleotides read TGTGCCTGGAGGGGACTGAACACTGAAGCTTTCTTT. Translation: CAWRGLNTEAFF.

Concerning this clone itself: Other DNA sequences within the sample encode an identical CDR3. The gene calls are TRBV29-1 and TRBJ2-3, with D unresolved. The CDR3 length is 11 residues. Germline CDR1 SQVTM, CDR2 ANQGSEA. V was cut by 6 bases and J by 1 base, with 5 bases left in between. The CDR3 nucleotides read TGCAGCGTAAGGGGCACAGATACGCAGTATTTT. It codes for CSVRGTDTQYF.

This clone was recorded a few times. The rearrangement joins TRBV7-9 to TRBJ2-1; 8 positions match TRBD2. Trimming cost V 3 bases and J 14 bases; bases outside gene matches: 9. The germline V gene has CDR1 SEHNR and CDR2 FQNEAQ (reference sequence). The CDR3 has 13 residues. The chain's CDR3 is CASSLEQRGRKFF. For the CDR3, the DNA is TGTGCCAGCAGCTTGGAACAGCGGGGGAGGAAGTTCTTC.

The V gene is TRBV10-3, the J gene TRBJ1-2, with 11 positions matching TRBD1. Germline trimming cut 10 bases from V and 8 bases from J; bases unmatched to any gene: 9. The CDR3 is 13 residues long. Germline V gives CDR1 ENHRY, CDR2 SYGVKD. CDR3 loop: CATLSGQGEGYTF. The CDR3 DNA follows: TGTGCCACACTCTCGGGACAGGGGGAAGGCTACACCTTC.